Listed here is a single T cell receptor (beta chain). The sample belongs to a study of cytomegalovirus exposure and HLA in healthy donors. The protocol was immunoSEQ multiplex PCR, while the TCRdb copy is restricted to in-frame clones and leaves out a portion. Here the sample spans 110,000 or so clones, 88% being singletons. V dropped 4 bases and J dropped 7; count of bases not matched to a gene: 8. This CDR3 has 14 amino acids. Germline-derived CDR1 and CDR2 are MNHEY and SMNVEV (reference sequence). The chain links TRBV27 to TRBJ2-5; TRBD2 matches at 8 bases. The clonotype was recovered from a man aged 18 to 29 in good health and CMV-seronegative. The sequenced sample was PBMCs. Here the CDR3 DNA reads TGTGCCAGCAGTTCGGACGTGGCGGGGGGGACCCAGTACTTC. Translating it yields CASSSDVAGGTQYF.